The 3 T cell receptor beta chains reported below all come from one sample, sequenced in a study of control samples from healthy donors and cancer patients. The assay was immunoSEQ multiplex PCR, and TCRdb's table has in-frame clones only and misses some. This sample carries about 55,000 clones, approximately 95% of them seen once, and the ten largest clones take nearly 2.5%. Sequencing was carried out using blood. These receptors all come from a man younger than 45 in good health.

The chain couples TRBV30 to TRBJ1-3; tentative D call: TRBD1 (6 bases). Trimming took 4 bases from V and 0 from J, leaving 10 bases between them. Germline assignment: CDR1 GTSNPN and CDR2 SVGIG (reference sequence). The CDR3 extends over 14 amino acids. The CDR3 bases are TGTGCCTGGACCCCGGGACACTCTGGAAACACCATATATTTT. Encoded protein: CAWTPGHSGNTIYF.

V usage is TRBV5-1 and J usage is TRBJ2-1; D uncertain. V shed 0 bases and J shed 3 bases, with 4 bases lying between them. The CDR3 has 13 amino acids. CDR1 and CDR2 (germline): SGHRS, YFSETQ. CDR3 loop: CASSLEVYNEQFF. CDR3 in DNA: TGCGCCAGCAGCTTGGAGGTCTACAATGAGCAGTTCTTC.

This chain links TRBV6-6 with TRBJ1-2, with TRBD1 identical over 9 bases. The V gene's germline CDR1 is MNHNY and CDR2 SVGAGI (reference sequence). V lost 4 bases and J lost 4; bases outside the gene matches: 7. The CDR3 covers 15 residues. The CDR3 is CASSSLTGGSYGYTF. CDR3 bases: TGTGCCAGCAGTTCCTTGACAGGGGGTTCCTATGGCTACACCTTC.